Following are 30 T cell receptor beta chains from one sample sequenced in a study of T cell responses to AZD1222 COVID-19 vaccine. The repertoire was sequenced with immunoSEQ multiplex PCR; TCRdb's copy has only in-frame clones and lacks some. This sample has over 150,000 clones; less than 95% occur once, and the top ten carry approximately 3%. The source material was peripheral blood, sampled on day 0 of AZD1222 vaccination. These receptors were obtained from an adult in good health.

This rearrangement joins TRBV9 to TRBJ2-7; D might be TRBD2 (5 bases). The CDR3 is 15 residues long. Germline V gene sequence: CDR1 SGDLS, CDR2 YYNGEE. Trimming took 0 bases from V and 7 from J, leaving 17 bases between them. This chain's CDR3 is CASSVEGNPGKEQYF. The CDR3 DNA reads as TGTGCCAGCAGCGTAGAAGGCAATCCGGGGAAAGAGCAGTACTTC.

As DNA, the CDR3 is TGTGCCAGCTCACCCCGGACAGGGTCGGCCACCGGGGAGCTGTTTTTT. This sequence encodes CASSPRTGSATGELFF. This chain connects TRBV18 to TRBJ2-2, with 8 positions matching TRBD1. The CDR3 length is 16 residues. Germline CDR1 is KGHSH and CDR2 is LQKENI. Germline trimming cut 3 bases from V and 4 bases from J; bases unmatched to any gene: 7.

J is TRBJ1-2 and V is TRBV9; 7 nucleotides agree with TRBD1. CDR1 is SGDLS, CDR2 YYNGEE, per germline. This CDR3 spans 14 amino acids. J was trimmed by 5 bases and V by 5 bases; bases with no gene match: 9. The CDR3 coding sequence is TGTGCCAGCAGAAGTCTGGGACAGCAATATGGCTACACCTTC. Translation: CASRSLGQQYGYTF. Filled out from reference TRBV9 and TRBJ1-2, the complete variable domain reads DSGVTQTPKHLITATGQRVTLRCSPRSGDLSVYWYQQSLDQGLQFLIQYYNGEERAKGNILERFSAQQFPDLHSELNLSSLELGDSALYFCASRSLGQQYGYTFGSGTRLTVV.

The table lists this clone with a count of one. CDR3 protein: CAWSLGGYGYTF. The CDR3 nucleotides are TGTGCCTGGAGTCTCGGAGGGTATGGCTACACCTTC. This sequence joins TRBV30 and TRBJ1-2; D is undetermined. This CDR3 region has 12 residues. Germline assignment: CDR1 GTSNPN and CDR2 SVGIG (reference sequence). Trimming took off 2 bases at V and 5 bases at J, with 9 bases between the two ends.

V is TRBV9 and J is TRBJ1-3; D may be TRBD1 (5 bases). Germline CDR1 SGDLS, CDR2 YYNGEE. Trimming left V 0 bases short and J 2 bases short, with 12 bases between. The CDR3 length is 16 residues. The CDR3 bases are TGTGCCAGCAGCGTAGAGGCAGGGCTCCCTGGAAACACCATATATTTT. Translation: CASSVEAGLPGNTIYF.

This clone was seen once. The genes are TRBV6-2 or TRBV6-3 and TRBJ2-3, with a tentative D call TRBD2 (7 bases). The germline V gene has CDR1 MNHEY and CDR2 SVGEGT. The V end was cut by 5 bases, the J end by 0 bases, with 18 bases between. The CDR3 has 17 residues. The CDR3 is CASSRASAGASTDTQYF. The CDR3, as DNA: TGTGCCAGCAGTCGTGCCTCGGCGGGGGCTAGCACAGATACGCAGTATTTT.

V and J are TRBV5-4 and TRBJ1-6; D not resolved. V was clipped by 3 bases and J by 0 bases, with 10 bases between them. Germline V gene lookup returns CDR1 SGHNT and CDR2 YYREEE (reference sequence). This CDR3 has 16 amino acids. CDR3 coding DNA: TGTGCCAGCAGCTCCGACCGGAGCTCCTATAATTCACCCCTCCACTTT. Translating gives CASSSDRSSYNSPLHF.

In this sample, this clone turned up once. The chain has TRBV11-1 and TRBJ1-2; tentative D call: TRBD1 (5 bases). Germline V gene data show CDR1 as SGHAT and CDR2 as FQDESV (reference sequence). The length of the CDR3 is 15 residues. V lost 3 bases to trimming and J lost 5 bases, with 16 bases between them. Written as DNA, the CDR3 is TGTGCCAGCAGCTTCCCAGGGAGCCCGGGGTATGGCTACACCTTC. Translation gives CASSFPGSPGYGYTF.

In its sample, this clone was seen once. The V call is TRBV30, the J call TRBJ1-5; D not resolved. From germline, CDR1 is GTSNPN and CDR2 SVGIG (reference sequence). There are 12 residues in the CDR3. V was clipped by 5 bases and J by 4 bases, with 9 bases between them. CDR3 nucleotides: TGTGCCTGGGCCCCACAGAATCAGCCCCAGCATTTT. Protein product: CAWAPQNQPQHF.

The chain couples TRBV12-5 to TRBJ1-3; D unresolved. The germline V gene has CDR1 LGHNT and CDR2 FRNRAP. This CDR3 is 14 amino acids long. Trimming removed 1 base from V and 3 bases from J, with 7 bases in between. Here the CDR3 reads CASGLDPGGNTIYF. DNA for the CDR3: TGTGCTAGTGGTTTGGACCCGGGTGGAAACACCATATATTTT.

The V gene is TRBV4-2, the J gene TRBJ1-1; no definite D call. This CDR3 is 14 amino acids long. Trimming removed 4 bases from V and 4 bases from J, with 13 bases in between. Germline V lookup: CDR1 LGHNA, CDR2 YNFKEQ. The CDR3 loop is CASSLPGEATEAFF. In DNA, the CDR3 is TGTGCCAGCAGCCTCCCTGGGGAGGCCACTGAAGCTTTCTTT.

The V gene is TRBV7-8, the J gene TRBJ1-1; a weak D match, TRBD1 (6 bases). Trimming stripped 7 bases from V and 0 bases from J, with 15 bases between. Germline-derived CDR1 and CDR2 are SGHVS and FQNEAQ. The CDR3 has 15 residues. CDR3 protein: CASNGQGIMNTEAFF. As DNA, the CDR3 is TGTGCCAGCAACGGGCAGGGGATTATGAACACTGAAGCTTTCTTT.

This clone was counted between two and nine times. V usage is TRBV7-3 and J usage is TRBJ2-6; no clear D. This CDR3 is 15 amino acids long. Germline lookup yields CDR1 SGHTA and CDR2 FQGTGA. Trimming stripped 5 bases from V and 1 base from J, with 9 bases between. The CDR3 DNA sequence: TGTGCCAGCAGCGCCGGCGAGTCTGGGGCCAACGTCCTGACTTTC. This translates into CASSAGESGANVLTF.

The rearrangement uses TRBV2 and TRBJ1-1; unclear D gene. This CDR3 is built from 13 residues. Per the germline V gene, CDR1 is SNHLY and CDR2 is FYNNEI. The V end was cut by 7 bases, the J end by 0 bases, with 9 bases between. DNA of the CDR3: TGTGCCAGCATGACGGTGATGAACACTGAAGCTTTCTTT. It is translated as CASMTVMNTEAFF.

V is TRBV25-1 and J is TRBJ2-1, with 7 bases matching TRBD2. The CDR3 has 14 residues. The V segment lost 4 bases and the J segment 0 bases; nucleotides outside the gene matches: 0. Germline loops: CDR1 MGHDK, CDR2 SYGVNS. The CDR3 sequence is CASSGGGSYNEQFF. CDR3 DNA: TGTGCCAGCAGTGGGGGGGGCTCCTACAATGAGCAGTTCTTC.

The gene calls are TRBV5-5 and TRBJ2-2; D is undetermined. In germline, CDR1 is SGHKS, CDR2 YYEKEE (reference sequence). Trimming cost V 0 bases and J 6 bases, with 6 bases left between them. This CDR3 has 13 amino acids. Here the CDR3 DNA reads TGTGCCAGCAGCTTGGGCTCTCCCGGGGAGCTGTTTTTT. Its protein product is CASSLGSPGELFF. The full variable domain, in which reference TRBV5-5 and TRBJ2-2 provide the parts outside the CDR3, is DAGVTQSPTHLIKTRGQQVTLRCSPISGHKSVSWYQQVLGQGPQFIFQYYEKEERGRGNFPDRFSARQFPNYSSELNVNALLLGDSALYLCASSLGSPGELFFGEGSRLTVL.

The chain recombines TRBV4-3 with TRBJ1-2; unclear D gene. V was clipped by 0 bases and J by 7 bases, with 15 bases between them. CDR3 length equals 15 residues. Germline CDR1 reads LGHNA; CDR2 reads YSLEER. The CDR3 DNA is TGCGCCAGCAGCCAAGATCAGGCTGGGCTCCGTGGCTACACCTTC. This encodes CASSQDQAGLRGYTF.

V is TRBV27 and J is TRBJ2-5, with TRBD2 identical over 14 bases. Germline CDR1 and CDR2: MNHEY and SMNVEV (reference sequence). Unmatched junction bases numbered 6, after V lost 4 bases and J lost 2 bases. This CDR3 has 17 residues. The CDR3 loop is CASSSRLAGGIQETQYF. The CDR3 bases are TGTGCCAGCAGTTCCAGACTAGCGGGGGGGATACAAGAGACCCAGTACTTC.

The rearrangement uses TRBV27 and TRBJ1-1, with D possibly TRBD1 on 5 matching bases. Germline V CDR1 and CDR2: MNHEY, SMNVEV (reference sequence). Trimming took 6 bases from V and 5 from J, leaving 7 bases between them. The CDR3 totals 11 residues. In DNA, the CDR3 is TGTGCCAGCAGGGGGGTGACTGAAGCTTTCTTT. Its protein product is CASRGVTEAFF.

This rearrangement joins TRBV6-5 to TRBJ1-2; D perhaps matches TRBD1 (6 bases). Germline V gives CDR1 MNHEY, CDR2 SVGAGI. V was clipped by 0 bases and J by 11 bases, with 19 bases between them. The CDR3 length is 15 residues. The CDR3 region has the DNA TGTGCCAGCAGTTACTCGGGTCGGGGGCCCACAGGGTACACCTTC. Encoded protein: CASSYSGRGPTGYTF.

This sequence joins TRBV5-1 and TRBJ2-7; D gene unclear. Deletions cut 4 bases from V and 0 bases from J, with 8 bases between. CDR3 length: 13 amino acids. The germline V gene encodes CDR1 SGHRS and CDR2 YFSETQ. The chain's CDR3 is CASSDDTSYEQYF. The CDR3 DNA reads as TGCGCCAGCAGCGATGACACCTCCTACGAGCAGTACTTC. Full variable domain (rest looked up from reference TRBV5-1 and TRBJ2-7): KAGVTQTPRYLIKTRGQQVTLSCSPISGHRSVSWYQQTPGQGLQFLFEYFSETQRNKGNFPGRFSGRQFSNSRSEMNVSTLELGDSALYLCASSDDTSYEQYFGPGTRLTVT.

This chain uses TRBV7-9 with TRBJ1-2, with no clear D. Germline V gene lookup returns CDR1 SEHNR and CDR2 FQNEAQ (reference sequence). The V and J ends lost 1 base and 1 base respectively, with 10 bases between them. This CDR3 spans 15 amino acids. CDR3 bases: TGTGCCAGCAGCTTAGGTGGCAGCTTTAACTATGGCTACACCTTC. Protein: CASSLGGSFNYGYTF.

V is TRBV5-1 and J is TRBJ1-1; tentative D call: TRBD1 (6 bases). The CDR3 is made up of 15 amino acids. The V gene lost 0 bases and the J gene lost 1 base, with 10 bases spanning the gap. Germline CDR1 SGHRS, CDR2 YFSETQ. The CDR3 DNA follows: TGCGCCAGCAGCTTGGAGGCAGGGGAGAACACTGAAGCTTTCTTT. Amino acids: CASSLEAGENTEAFF.

This clone was detected a few times. This chain links TRBV10-3 with TRBJ1-5, with 7 positions matching TRBD1. The CDR3 length is 15 residues. The germline V gene has CDR1 ENHRY and CDR2 SYGVKD. V shed 8 bases and J 0 bases; nucleotides not matched to a gene: 7. The CDR3 DNA follows: TGTGCCATCGGCGGGACAGTGAATAGCAATCAGCCCCAGCATTTT. Translated: CAIGGTVNSNQPQHF.

In its sample, this clone was seen a few times. This chain links TRBV11-2 with TRBJ1-5; 8 bases line up with TRBD1. The V and J ends lost 5 bases and 6 bases, in that order; junction bases with no gene match: 6. This CDR3 contains 14 residues. The germline CDR1 and CDR2 sequences are SGHAT and FQNNGV. DNA for the CDR3: TGTGCCAGCAGCCTTGGACAGGGCGGTCAGCCCCAGCATTTT. Protein sequence: CASSLGQGGQPQHF.

This clone was seen once. V is TRBV4-3 and J is TRBJ1-2; no firm D call. V lost 2 bases to trimming and J lost 1 base, with 5 bases between them. CDR3 length: 13 amino acids. CDR1 and CDR2 from the germline V gene are LGHNA and YSLEER. The CDR3 nucleotides read TGCGCCAGCAGCCAAAATCTTAACTATGGCTACACCTTC. Protein: CASSQNLNYGYTF.

V gene TRBV27 combines with J gene TRBJ2-1, with 7 bases lining up with TRBD1. Trimming at V came to 6 bases and at J to 2 bases, leaving 7 bases not matched to a gene. Germline V CDR1 and CDR2: MNHEY, SMNVEV (reference sequence). This CDR3 region has 15 residues. CDR3 sequence reads: CASREDGQAYNEQFF. CDR3 DNA sequence: TGTGCCAGCAGAGAAGACGGACAGGCCTACAATGAGCAGTTCTTC.

V and J are TRBV29-1 and TRBJ2-7, with D possibly matching TRBD2 (5 bases). Trimming removed 4 bases at V and 2 bases at J, with 9 bases between. The germline CDR1 and CDR2 sequences are SQVTM and ANQGSEA. The CDR3 has 12 amino acids. The DNA of the CDR3 is TGCAGCGTTGGCGACGGGGCCTACGAGCAGTACTTC. It encodes CSVGDGAYEQYF.

The rearrangement uses TRBV9 and TRBJ2-1, with 7 bases lining up with TRBD1. The CDR3 contains 15 residues. J was trimmed by 5 bases and V by 4 bases; bases with no gene match: 9. CDR1 and CDR2 (germline): SGDLS, YYNGEE. DNA for the CDR3: TGTGCCAGCAGCCCCCAAACAGGGGCCAACAATGAGCAGTTCTTC. Protein product: CASSPQTGANNEQFF.

V is TRBV21-1 and J is TRBJ1-5. TRBV21-1 is a listed pseudogene. CDR3 length: 14 amino acids. Here the CDR3 reads CASREDISTGPQHF. CDR3 nucleotides: TGTGCCAGCAGGGAGGACATTTCGACGGGGCCCCAGCATTTT.